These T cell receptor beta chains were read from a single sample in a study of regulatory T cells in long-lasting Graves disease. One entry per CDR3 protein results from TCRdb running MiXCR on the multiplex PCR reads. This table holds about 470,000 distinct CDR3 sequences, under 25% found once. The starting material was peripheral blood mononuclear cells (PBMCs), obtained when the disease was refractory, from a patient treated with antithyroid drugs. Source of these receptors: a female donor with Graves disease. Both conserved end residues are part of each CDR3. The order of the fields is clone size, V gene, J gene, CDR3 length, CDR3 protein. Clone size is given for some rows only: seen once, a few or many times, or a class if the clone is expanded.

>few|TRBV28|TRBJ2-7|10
CASNLYEQYF
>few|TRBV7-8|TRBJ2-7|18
CASSLDGLTSGRSYEQYF
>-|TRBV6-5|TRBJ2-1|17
CASSYSGLAGIYNEQFF
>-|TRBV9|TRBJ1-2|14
CASSRGGQGSPIAF
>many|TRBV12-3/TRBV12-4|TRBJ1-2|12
CASSPGGRGYTF
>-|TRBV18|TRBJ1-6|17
CASSPVDGQVSNSPLHF
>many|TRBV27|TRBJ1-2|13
CASSLDGIYGYTF
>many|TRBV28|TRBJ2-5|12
CASNPGGETQYF
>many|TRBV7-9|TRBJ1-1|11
CASSSLTEAFF
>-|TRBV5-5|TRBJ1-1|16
CASSLDLPGPNTEAFF
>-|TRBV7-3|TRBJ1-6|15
CASSPRAGSNSPLHF
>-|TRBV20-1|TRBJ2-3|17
CSAPGQGALGSTDTQYF